This T cell receptor (beta chain) was sequenced during a study of shared clonotypes between healthy human individuals (TCRdb year 2020). Context from the whole study: The cohort comprised a couple of women and a few men aged 18 to 49 years. For each donor, CD4 naive and CD4 memory were each given three plates, CD8 naive was given two plates, and CD8 memory was given one plate. Between about 0.9 and 10 billion PBMCs per donor were obtained by leukapheresis. Libraries were prepared and TCR repertoires were sequenced by different laboratories using diverse techniques, in order to increase sequencing depth and limit assay-specific biases. To estimate repertoire size and how much clonotype sharing occurs between individuals, the study deeply sequenced the blood TCR repertoires of roughly 5 healthy adults.

The CDR3, from cysteine to phenylalanine, totals 16 residues. Here the CDR3 DNA is all that survives: 48 bases in frame from base 1. The germline V gene (reference sequence) sets CDR1 to LNHNV and CDR2 to YYDKDF. V sheds 1 base and J sheds 2 bases, leaving 14 bases between their ends. Using the deep immunoSEQ assay, multiplex PCR amplified TCR CDR3 regions from genomic DNA. Genomic DNA extracted from each cell subset was distributed evenly over all wells of several immunoSEQ 96-well plates, and each plate served as one replicate. Each replicate PCR for sorted subsets received about 210 ng genomic DNA, equal to some 32,000 T cell genomes. The purified libraries were quantified using a Qubit 3.0 fluorometer, sized with a Bioanalyzer 2100, and then quantified again using the KAPA Library Quantification kit. Every immunoSEQ 96-well plate was sequenced on a separate single-read 150-cycle Illumina NextSeq 550 flow cell. As for the authors' bioinformatics: Because the immunoSEQ output included only junctional sequences and no quality scores, the filtering could not be the same as the filtering used for full-length reads. To assign V/J genes and CDR3, sequences were annotated using PyIR, a Python wrapper for IgBLAST v1.9, with IMGT germline references. Reads with weak V/J assignments (E-value above 1e-6), missing CDR3, stop codons, out-of-frame junctions, or ambiguous translated residues were removed. A V3J clonotype was defined by an identical inferred V gene, J gene, and CDR3 amino acid sequence. The percentage overlap between two repertoires was calculated by dividing the number of shared unique clonotypes by the size of the smaller repertoire. Richness of each repertoire was evaluated using RTK rarefaction, the Chao1 estimator, and Recon v2.1 estimates of unobserved clonotypes. Generation probabilities for all TCRbeta clonotypes obtained by the gDNA method from a handful of donors were computed using OLGA. What TCRdb holds here is the immuneACCESS table cut down to in-frame rearrangements. Part of the clones is not present; checked against another copy, under half of the missing clones reflect an unresolved V gene, and the others are unexplained. V, J and clone size reflect that table, while D and trimming were determined from the DNA. This sample has over a million clones in its table, and over 95% of those were observed once. In total, the top ten clones hold roughly 1.2% of the sample.

A remark on this clone: What this receptor recognizes is not known. Base-call qualities are not available, and no considerably larger clone is one nucleotide away.

Results the study describes overall, beyond this receptor: Clonotypes shared by all four sorted-subset donors showed higher generation probabilities than non-shared clonotypes. Only blood was sampled, and tissue TCR repertoires likely differ from those in blood. When a handful of donors were compared, the shared fraction of clonotypes was 5% to 6.5% for naive CD4, roughly 3.4% for naive CD8, 2.3% for memory CD4, and less than 0.45% for memory CD8. Pairwise subsampling indicated that sequencing depth was expected to affect the degree of clonotype sharing among donors. The genetic and exposure-history diversity represented was limited by the small number of donors. Rarefaction of sorted-subset datasets indicated incomplete sequencing despite the large sequencing depth. Naive subsets generally had larger estimated clonotype richness than memory subsets.

Healthy HIV-negative adults with no recently reported acute infections or vaccinations were included as donors. Every donor was a Caucasian adult living in Nashville, Tennessee, USA. CD4+ T cells were enriched through magnetic negative selection, after which naive cells were positively selected on CD45RA and the remaining negative fraction served as the memory subset. After blood collection by leukapheresis, PBMCs were isolated using Ficoll-Histopaque density gradient centrifugation and then cryopreserved in the vapor phase of liquid nitrogen. Purity and quantity of every magnetically sorted T cell population were checked by analytical flow cytometry. Each sorted fraction had its genomic DNA isolated and then quantified by UV absorbance on a Nanodrop 2000c.

The V gene is TRBV15 and the J gene is TRBJ2-5, with a tentative D gene TRBD1 over 5 matching bases. The clonotype comes from a man aged 30 to 45 in good health. Input material: naive CD4+ T cells sorted from blood. The cell subset or site label corresponds to: CD45RA+ positively selected. The CDR3 has the sequence CATSRGGARSQETQYF. The DNA sequence follows: TGTGCCACCAGCAGAGGGGGCGCGAGGTCGCAAGAGACCCAGTACTTC.